This T cell receptor beta chain was retrieved from a study of blood T cell repertoires in COVID-19. Study at large: The United States, Italy and Spain provided the acute and convalescent COVID-19 samples. The cDNA or gDNA used as material had been derived from T cells, B-cell-depleted T cells, or PBMCs.

CDR3 length: 14 amino acids. V dropped 1 base and J dropped 2 bases, with 6 bases sitting between them. Looked up from germline, CDR1 is SGHTA and CDR2 is FQGNSA. Authors' analysis steps: Scientists estimated how many nucleated cells there were by amplifying reference gene primers. Using immunoSEQ multiplex PCR, the repertoire was profiled, and TCRdb retains in-frame clones only, with some absent. V and J calls and clone size follow that table, whereas D and trimming were derived from the DNA. Here the sample spans about 120,000 clones, approximately 80% being singletons. V usage is TRBV7-2 and J usage is TRBJ1-3; D unresolved. The sample taken for sequencing was peripheral blood. The clonotype was recovered from a woman aged 45 to 65 with acute or convalescent COVID-19. The CDR3, as DNA: TGTGCCAGCAGCTTAGTTTCCGCTGGAAACACCATATATTTT. Its protein is CASSLVSAGNTIYF.